This paragraph covers one T cell receptor beta chain sequence. The timepoints at which blood was sampled were baseline, cycle 4 day 1, and cycle 7 day 1. These data come from a study of OX40 agonist ivuxolimab in advanced cancers. Using immunoSEQ multiplex PCR, the repertoire was profiled, and TCRdb retains in-frame clones only, with some absent. The sample yields 70,000 or so clones, approximately 90% seen once. This TCR derives from an adult with an advanced solid tumor such as melanoma, head and neck, liver or kidney cancer. The material was CD4+ or CD8+ T cells sorted from blood, obtained in a trial of the OX40 agonist ivuxolimab.

CDR3 region: CASSQDAEVWGYTF. CDR3 bases: TGCGCCAGCAGCCAAGATGCGGAAGTATGGGGCTACACCTTC. V usage is TRBV4-3 and J usage is TRBJ1-2; D is undetermined. The CDR3 extends over 14 amino acids. Per the germline V gene, CDR1 is LGHNA and CDR2 is YSLEER. V was shortened by 0 bases and J by 8 bases, with 13 bases between the two germline ends.